These 17 T cell receptor beta chains were sequenced from one sample in a study of blood T cell repertoires in COVID-19. Sequenced by immunoSEQ multiplex PCR; TCRdb stores in-frame clones only, minus some. The table lists under 150,000 clones, around three quarters of them singletons. Sample: peripheral blood. The receptors were gathered from a human donor in a cohort sampled during active COVID-19.

The chain recombines TRBV7-7 with TRBJ2-3, with 13 positions matching TRBD2. V lost 6 bases to trimming and J lost 4 bases; unmatched junction nucleotides: 4. This CDR3 region has 15 residues. The germline V gene encodes CDR1 SSHAT and CDR2 FNYEAQ (reference sequence). CDR3 coding DNA: TGTGCCAGCAGTCCGGGACTAGCGGGGTCAGATACGCAGTATTTT. Encoded protein: CASSPGLAGSDTQYF.

The V and J genes are TRBV13 and TRBJ2-7; D gene uncertain. CDR1 is PRHDT and CDR2 is FYEKMQ in the germline V gene (reference sequence). V lost 6 bases, J lost 6 bases, and 15 bases lay in between. This CDR3 contains 13 residues. This CDR3 reads CASSPLGSGEQYF. The CDR3 region has the DNA TGTGCCAGCAGTCCCCTTGGGTCGGGCGAGCAGTACTTC.

This chain joins TRBV10-3 and TRBJ2-7, with unresolved D. CDR1 and CDR2 from the germline V gene are ENHRY and SYGVKD. The length of the CDR3 is 12 residues. Trimming removed 8 bases from V and 0 bases from J, with 8 bases in between. CDR3: CAIGVLSYEQYF. The CDR3 region has the DNA TGTGCCATCGGAGTTCTCTCCTACGAGCAGTACTTC.

This clone has just one count. The CDR3 DNA sequence: TGTGCCAGCAGCTTGGATAGCGGGGGCCTTTCCTACAATGAGCAGTTCTTC. Translated, it gives CASSLDSGGLSYNEQFF. The chain carries TRBV5-4 and TRBJ2-1; 9 positions match TRBD2. V was pared by 0 bases and J by 1 base, with 5 bases of the junction left unmatched. Germline values: CDR1 SGHNT, CDR2 YYREEE (reference sequence). This CDR3 is 17 amino acids long.

The chain couples TRBV19 to TRBJ1-1; 9 bases fit TRBD1. The V gene's germline CDR1 is LNHDA and CDR2 SQIVND (reference sequence). There are 14 residues in the CDR3. V lost 4 bases, J lost 5 bases, and 5 bases stayed unmatched. The CDR3 region is CASSTNRGLTEAFF. The CDR3 region has the DNA TGTGCCAGTAGTACCAACAGGGGGCTGACTGAAGCTTTCTTT.

CDR3 amino acids: CASSPLQETQYF. The DNA for the CDR3 is TGTGCCAGCTCACCCCTCCAAGAGACCCAGTACTTC. This rearrangement joins TRBV18 to TRBJ2-5; D not certain. This CDR3 has 12 amino acids. The germline gives CDR1 KGHSH, CDR2 LQKENI. The germline V and J ends were trimmed by 3 bases and 1 base, with 3 bases remaining between them.

This chain links TRBV5-1 with TRBJ1-5; D is unresolved. Germline CDR1 is SGHRS and CDR2 is YFSETQ. The CDR3 is 15 amino acids. V was shortened by 0 bases and J by 2 bases, with 9 bases between the two germline ends. DNA for the CDR3: TGCGCCAGCAGCTTGGGAGGGTTGGGCAATCAGCCCCAGCATTTT. It specifies CASSLGGLGNQPQHF. Supplemented by reference TRBV5-1 and TRBJ1-5, the full variable domain reads KAGVTQTPRYLIKTRGQQVTLSCSPISGHRSVSWYQQTPGQGLQFLFEYFSETQRNKGNFPGRFSGRQFSNSRSEMNVSTLELGDSALYLCASSLGGLGNQPQHFGDGTRLSIL.

This chain connects TRBV2 to TRBJ1-1; unclear D gene. This CDR3 contains 14 residues. The germline V gene encodes CDR1 SNHLY and CDR2 FYNNEI. Trimming stripped 3 bases from V and 0 bases from J, with 8 bases between. The CDR3 sequence is CASSDSRLNTEAFF. CDR3 nucleotide sequence: TGTGCCAGCAGTGATTCTCGGTTGAACACTGAAGCTTTCTTT.

This clone has only a few counts. V and J are TRBV4-1 and TRBJ1-1, with TRBD1 as a possible D gene (5 bases). The V end lost 6 bases, the J end lost 4 bases, and 12 bases lay between the germline ends. CDR1 and CDR2 from the germline V gene are MGHRA and YSYEKL. This CDR3 has 13 amino acids. This CDR3 reads CASSGGSGTEAFF. The CDR3 bases are TGCGCCAGCAGTGGGGGGAGTGGCACTGAAGCTTTCTTT.

The rearrangement links TRBV6-1 to TRBJ1-2, with 7 bases identical to TRBD1. There are 14 residues in the CDR3. Germline V gene sequence: CDR1 MNHNS, CDR2 SASEGT. V lost 1 base to trimming and J lost 2 bases; unmatched junction nucleotides: 1. The CDR3 region has the DNA TGTGCCAGCAGTGAAGGCAGGGGGAACTATGGCTACACCTTC. Residues: CASSEGRGNYGYTF.

The J gene is TRBJ1-1, the V gene TRBV30, with TRBD1 matching over 9 bases. The germline gives CDR1 GTSNPN, CDR2 SVGIG (reference sequence). V was pared by 5 bases and J by 1 base, with 2 bases of the junction left unmatched. There are 13 residues in the CDR3. CDR3 in amino acids: CAWDRGGNTEAFF. The DNA for the CDR3 is TGTGCCTGGGACAGGGGGGGGAACACTGAAGCTTTCTTT.

This sequence joins TRBV5-4 and TRBJ2-7; 9 bases align to TRBD1. CDR3 length: 14 residues. V dropped 3 bases and J dropped 2; count of bases not matched to a gene: 3. CDR1 SGHNT and CDR2 YYREEE come from the germline V gene (reference sequence). Here the CDR3 reads CASSWGTGPYEQYF. The CDR3 nucleotides are TGTGCCAGCAGCTGGGGGACAGGGCCCTACGAGCAGTACTTC.

The chain recombines TRBV6-5 with TRBJ2-7; 7 bases match TRBD1. The CDR3 length is 13 residues. Trimming removed 6 bases from V and 5 bases from J; junction bases left unmatched: 7. Per germline, CDR1 MNHEY and CDR2 SVGAGI. The CDR3 loop is CASRRTGVHEQYF. For the CDR3, the DNA is TGTGCCAGCAGACGTACAGGGGTGCACGAGCAGTACTTC.

The chain is built from TRBV7-9 and TRBJ1-3; D might be TRBD1 (6 bases). This CDR3 is 15 amino acids long. Trimming removed 3 bases at V and 0 bases at J, with 9 bases between. The germline V gene has CDR1 SEHNR and CDR2 FQNEAQ (reference sequence). Written as DNA, the CDR3 is TGTGCCAGCAGCTTCACAGGGAACTCTGGAAACACCATATATTTT. Its protein is CASSFTGNSGNTIYF.

The chain carries TRBV6-2 or TRBV6-3 and TRBJ2-1; possibly TRBD1 for D (6 bases). This CDR3 has 17 amino acids. The germline CDR1 and CDR2 sequences are MNHEY and SVGEGT. Trimming took off 0 bases at V and 4 bases at J, with 16 bases between the two ends. CDR3 sequence (DNA): TGTGCCAGCAGTTACTCGATCGATAAGGGGGATTACAATGAGCAGTTCTTC. Translated: CASSYSIDKGDYNEQFF.

The V call is TRBV28, the J call TRBJ2-3; possible D gene TRBD2, 7 bases. Germline CDR1 is MDHEN and CDR2 is SYDVKM. The CDR3 runs to 16 residues. V dropped 3 bases and J dropped 3 bases, with 16 bases sitting between them. The CDR3, as DNA: TGTGCCAGCAGTTTCTTGGGAGGGGGGGTAACAGATACGCAGTATTTT. Translation: CASSFLGGGVTDTQYF.

V and J are TRBV10-1 and TRBJ1-1; D possibly corresponds to TRBD1 (6 bases). Germline-derived CDR1 and CDR2 are WNHNN and SYGVQD (reference sequence). Deletions cut 10 bases from V and 0 bases from J, with 12 bases between. CDR3 length: 13 amino acids. The CDR3 coding sequence is TGCGCCACCCGAGGGACATTGAACACTGAAGCTTTCTTT. Amino acids: CATRGTLNTEAFF.